A single sample gave rise to the 30 T cell receptor beta chains below, sequenced in a study of control samples from healthy donors and cancer patients. This table comes from immunoSEQ multiplex PCR, and its TCRdb copy is limited to in-frame clones, with some not included. The data show 100,000 to 150,000 clones, with around nine tenths seen just once and 5.5% held by the top ten. The specimen was blood. These receptors came from a man aged 18 to 30 in good health.

This clone was recorded a few times. The chain carries TRBV4-1 and TRBJ1-2; no firm D call. Germline V gene data show CDR1 as MGHRA and CDR2 as YSYEKL. The CDR3 totals 13 residues. V shed 1 base and J shed 8 bases, with 11 bases lying between them. Written as DNA, the CDR3 is TGCGCCAGCAGCCAAGCGGCAGGAGGGGGCTACACCTTC. Amino acids: CASSQAAGGGYTF.

The rearrangement links TRBV7-3 to TRBJ2-1; tentatively, D is TRBD2 (5 bases). The ends were cut back, 4 bases at V and 4 bases at J, with 11 bases in the middle. The CDR3 contains 14 residues. In germline, CDR1 is SGHTA, CDR2 FQGTGA. The DNA of the CDR3 is TGTGCCAGCAGCTCAACCGGGAAATACAATGAGCAGTTCTTC. Its translation is CASSSTGKYNEQFF.

The genes are TRBV6-5 and TRBJ1-5; D remains ambiguous. The CDR3 is made up of 14 amino acids. Between the trimmed V and J ends, which lost 5 bases and 4 bases, there was a span of 12 bases. Germline V gene data show CDR1 as MNHEY and CDR2 as SVGAGI. CDR3 DNA: TGTGCCAGCAGTCCCCGGGGAGCTAATCAGCCCCAGCATTTT. Translated, it gives CASSPRGANQPQHF.

This sequence joins TRBV19 and TRBJ2-1; D not certain. This CDR3 contains 15 residues. Germline lookup yields CDR1 LNHDA and CDR2 SQIVND (reference sequence). V was shortened by 1 base and J by 0 bases, with 7 bases between the two germline ends. DNA for the CDR3: TGTGCCAGTAGTATAGGAGCTAGCTCCTACAATGAGCAGTTCTTC. Its translation: CASSIGASSYNEQFF.

This rearrangement joins TRBV11-2 to TRBJ2-2, with D perhaps TRBD2 (5 bases). In germline, CDR1 is SGHAT, CDR2 FQNNGV. With 4 bases removed from V and 5 bases from J, the gap between germline ends came to 11 bases. The CDR3 covers 14 residues. The CDR3 here is CASSYPPGTGELFF. The CDR3 DNA reads as TGTGCCAGCAGCTATCCGCCGGGGACCGGGGAGCTGTTTTTT. The entire variable domain, with the rest obtained from reference TRBV11-2 and TRBJ2-2, is as follows: EAGVAQSPRYKIIEKRQSVAFWCNPISGHATLYWYQQILGQGPKLLIQFQNNGVVDDSQLPKDRFSAERLKGVDSTLKIQPAKLEDSAVYLCASSYPPGTGELFFGEGSRLTVL.

The DNA of the CDR3 is TGTGCCAGCAGCTTCGAGACGCCCAATTCACCCCTCCACTTT. Encoded protein: CASSFETPNSPLHF. This sequence joins TRBV7-2 and TRBJ1-6; D unresolved. Germline V gene sequence: CDR1 SGHTA, CDR2 FQGNSA. The V end lost 3 bases, the J end lost 7 bases, and 10 bases lay between the germline ends. The CDR3 is 14 amino acids.

This clone appeared once. The chain employs TRBV7-2 and TRBJ2-3, with TRBD2 matching over 8 bases. Germline V lookup: CDR1 SGHTA, CDR2 FQGNSA. V dropped 3 bases and J dropped 6; count of bases not matched to a gene: 5. The CDR3 contains 14 residues. CDR3 in DNA: TGTGCCAGCAGCTTGTCAGCGGGGGAGGATACGCAGTATTTT. This sequence encodes CASSLSAGEDTQYF. The variable domain in full, completed from reference TRBV7-2 and TRBJ2-3, reads GAGVSQSPSNKVTEKGKDVELRCDPISGHTALYWYRQSLGQGLEFLIYFQGNSAPDKSGLPSDRFSAERTGGSVSTLTIQRTQQEDSAVYLCASSLSAGEDTQYFGPGTRLTVL.

This chain uses TRBV5-6 with TRBJ1-2; 9 bases line up with TRBD1. After removal of 1 base from V and 7 bases from J, the junction contained 2 bases not matched to a gene. The CDR3 runs to 13 residues. CDR1 is SGHDT and CDR2 is YYEEEE in the germline V gene. CDR3 amino acids: CASSLNRGLGYTF. As DNA, the CDR3 is TGTGCCAGCAGCTTGAACAGGGGGCTTGGCTACACCTTC.

The chain uses TRBV2 and TRBJ1-2; maybe TRBD1 (5 bases). Germline lookup yields CDR1 SNHLY and CDR2 FYNNEI. V lost 5 bases to trimming and J lost 8 bases, with 15 bases between them. The length of the CDR3 is 13 residues. The CDR3 region is CASSPGTEGGYTF. In DNA, the CDR3 is TGTGCCAGCAGTCCCGGGACTGAGGGAGGCTACACCTTC.

V gene TRBV7-9 combines with J gene TRBJ2-7; 7 bases agree with TRBD1. The CDR3 is 14 residues long. V trimming: 3 bases; J trimming: 3 bases; junction bases outside the gene matches: 5. CDR1 is SEHNR and CDR2 is FQNEAQ in the germline V gene (reference sequence). CDR3 residues: CASSFGQVGYEQYF. The DNA of the CDR3 is TGTGCCAGCAGCTTTGGACAGGTGGGCTACGAGCAGTACTTC.

This chain links TRBV9 with TRBJ2-7; 11 bases line up with TRBD1. Per germline, CDR1 SGDLS and CDR2 YYNGEE. There are 14 residues in the CDR3. V dropped 4 bases and J dropped 6; count of bases not matched to a gene: 6. Here the CDR3 DNA reads TGTGCCAGCAGCCCCCGGGGGACAGGGGGCGAGCAGTACTTC. It codes for CASSPRGTGGEQYF.

The chain joins TRBV19 to TRBJ2-3; D perhaps matches TRBD1 (5 bases). This CDR3 region has 14 residues. Germline-derived CDR1 and CDR2 are LNHDA and SQIVND (reference sequence). V shed 8 bases and J shed 0 bases, with 12 bases lying between them. CDR3: CASQRGGSTDTQYF. In nucleotides, the CDR3 is TGTGCCAGTCAAAGGGGTGGAAGCACAGATACGCAGTATTTT.

The chain joins TRBV7-6 to TRBJ2-5; 7 bases map to TRBD1. V shed 1 base and J 3 bases; nucleotides not matched to a gene: 2. Germline-derived CDR1 and CDR2 are SGHVS and FNYEAQ. The CDR3 totals 14 residues. The CDR3 DNA sequence: TGTGCCAGCAGCTTAGACAGGGGAGAAGAGACCCAGTACTTC. It encodes CASSLDRGEETQYF. The variable domain in full, with the rest retrieved from reference TRBV7-6 and TRBJ2-5, is GAGVSQSPRYKVTKRGQDVALRCDPISGHVSLYWYRQALGQGPEFLTYFNYEAQQDKSGLPNDRFSAERPEGSISTLTIQRTEQRDSAMYRCASSLDRGEETQYFGPGTRLLVL.

The chain joins TRBV11-2 to TRBJ2-5; weak D call: TRBD2 (6 bases). The CDR3 totals 12 residues. CDR1 and CDR2 (germline): SGHAT, FQNNGV. Trimming cost V 9 bases and J 7 bases, with 15 bases left between them. The CDR3 loop is CASTGPGRTQYF. DNA for the CDR3: TGTGCCAGTACGGGACCCGGGAGGACCCAGTACTTC. Looking up the rest from reference TRBV11-2 and TRBJ2-5 gives the full variable domain: EAGVAQSPRYKIIEKRQSVAFWCNPISGHATLYWYQQILGQGPKLLIQFQNNGVVDDSQLPKDRFSAERLKGVDSTLKIQPAKLEDSAVYLCASTGPGRTQYFGPGTRLLVL.

The chain recombines TRBV4-1 with TRBJ2-4; D possibly matches TRBD1 or TRBD2 (6 bases each). The germline CDR1 and CDR2 sequences are MGHRA and YSYEKL. The length of the CDR3 is 14 residues. Trimming took 6 bases from V and 6 from J, leaving 15 bases between them. This CDR3 reads CASRGGAGGNIQYF. CDR3 bases: TGCGCCAGCAGGGGGGGCGCGGGTGGAAACATTCAGTACTTC.

The DNA of the CDR3 is TGCGCCAGCAGCTTGGCGGCTAGCGGGGAAGCGCAGTTCTTC. This sequence encodes CASSLAASGEAQFF. This chain links TRBV5-1 with TRBJ2-1, with 9 bases lining up with TRBD2. The CDR3 extends over 14 amino acids. Per the germline V gene, CDR1 is SGHRS and CDR2 is YFSETQ. V was pared by 0 bases and J by 12 bases, with 7 bases of the junction left unmatched.

This clone has just one count. At one end the junction does not follow the germline gene, possibly because of a read error. The chain uses TRBV6-1 and TRBJ1-3; D gene uncertain. Per germline, CDR1 MNHNS and CDR2 SASEGT. This CDR3 is 15 amino acids long. The CDR3, as DNA: TGTGCCAGCACAGAGGGAAAAACCTCTGGGAACACCATATATTTT. Translated, it gives CASTEGKTSGNTIYF.

The genes are TRBV7-2 and TRBJ2-7; maybe TRBD2 (7 bases). V lost 1 base to trimming and J lost 2 bases, with 15 bases between them. The V gene's germline CDR1 is SGHTA and CDR2 FQGNSA. The CDR3 consists of 16 residues. As DNA, the CDR3 is TGTGCCAGCAGCTTAGGAGGGGGGGCCTCCACCTACGAGCAGTACTTC. It yields the protein CASSLGGGASTYEQYF.

V and J are TRBV19 and TRBJ2-6; D remains unclear. Germline V gene sequence: CDR1 LNHDA, CDR2 SQIVND (reference sequence). The V gene lost 7 bases and the J gene lost 0 bases, with 10 bases spanning the gap. CDR3 length: 15 amino acids. CDR3 protein: CASMVPSSGANVLTF. Here the CDR3 DNA reads TGTGCCAGTATGGTCCCGAGCTCTGGGGCCAACGTCCTGACTTTC. The full variable domain, rest sourced from reference TRBV19 and TRBJ2-6, is DGGITQSPKYLFRKEGQNVTLSCEQNLNHDAMYWYRQDPGQGLRLIYYSQIVNDFQKGDIAEGYSVSREKKESFPLTVTSAQKNPTAFYLCASMVPSSGANVLTFGAGSRLTVL.

The V call is TRBV7-9, the J call TRBJ2-2, with unresolved D. Between the trimmed V and J ends, which lost 0 bases and 7 bases, there was a span of 9 bases. CDR1 and CDR2 (germline): SEHNR, FQNEAQ (reference sequence). The CDR3 sequence is 14 residues long. The CDR3 here is CASSLAGLFGELFF. The CDR3 nucleotides are TGTGCCAGCAGCTTAGCGGGCTTGTTCGGGGAGCTGTTTTTT. Full variable domain (outside the CDR3, taken from reference TRBV7-9 and TRBJ2-2): DTGVSQNPRHKITKRGQNVTFRCDPISEHNRLYWYRQTLGQGPEFLTYFQNEAQLEKSRLLSDRFSAERPKGSFSTLEIQRTEQGDSAMYLCASSLAGLFGELFFGEGSRLTVL.

This chain uses TRBV19 with TRBJ2-2; perhaps TRBD2 as D (6 bases). Trimming cost V 8 bases and J 3 bases, with 16 bases left between them. Germline CDR1 reads LNHDA; CDR2 reads SQIVND (reference sequence). This CDR3 region has 15 residues. The CDR3 loop reads CASQVGGVDTGELFF. CDR3 DNA sequence: TGTGCCAGTCAGGTGGGGGGTGTTGACACCGGGGAGCTGTTTTTT. The whole variable domain, remainder taken from reference TRBV19 and TRBJ2-2, is DGGITQSPKYLFRKEGQNVTLSCEQNLNHDAMYWYRQDPGQGLRLIYYSQIVNDFQKGDIAEGYSVSREKKESFPLTVTSAQKNPTAFYLCASQVGGVDTGELFFGEGSRLTVL.

This chain links TRBV19 with TRBJ1-5, with no clear D. Looked up from germline, CDR1 is LNHDA and CDR2 is SQIVND (reference sequence). Trimming shortened V by 0 bases and J by 9 bases, and 15 bases separated the two germline ends. The CDR3 covers 15 residues. For the CDR3, the DNA is TGTGCCAGTAGTATAGAGCCCTCGGCGGTCCGGCCCCAGCATTTT. It codes for CASSIEPSAVRPQHF.

There are a few counts of this clone. The V call is TRBV7-6, the J call TRBJ1-1; D is possibly TRBD1 (5 bases). Trimming pared 5 bases from V and 5 bases from J, leaving 21 bases between. Germline V gene sequence: CDR1 SGHVS, CDR2 FNYEAQ. This CDR3 region has 16 residues. The CDR3 DNA is TGTGCCAGCAGCCCCCTGGGGGGGGGAAAAAAGACTGAAGCTTTCTTT. It specifies CASSPLGGGKKTEAFF.

The chain employs TRBV7-9 and TRBJ2-3, with TRBD1 as a possible D gene (6 bases). Germline CDR1 SEHNR, CDR2 FQNEAQ (reference sequence). Trimming shortened V by 5 bases and J by 3 bases, and 15 bases separated the two germline ends. The CDR3 totals 15 residues. The CDR3 protein is CASSPYLDRTDTQYF. DNA of the CDR3: TGTGCCAGCAGCCCATACCTAGACAGGACAGATACGCAGTATTTT.

This clone was recorded only once. The rearrangement uses TRBV12-3 or TRBV12-4 and TRBJ2-4, with no clear D. Trimming stripped 5 bases from V and 6 bases from J, with 8 bases between. The CDR3 totals 12 residues. In DNA, the CDR3 is TGTGCCAGCAGTCTAACAAGAAACATTCAGTACTTC. It encodes CASSLTRNIQYF.

A note on this clone: Other DNA sequences in this sample translate to the same CDR3. The chain couples TRBV27 to TRBJ2-3; D is uncertain. Germline values: CDR1 MNHEY, CDR2 SMNVEV (reference sequence). The CDR3 covers 13 residues. V lost 6 bases to trimming and J lost 1 base, with 8 bases between them. Written as DNA, the CDR3 is TGTGCCAGCAGAGGCTCTGGCACAGATACGCAGTATTTT. Encoded protein: CASRGSGTDTQYF.

V is TRBV30 and J is TRBJ2-2, with D unclear. Trimming removed 0 bases at V and 4 bases at J, with 12 bases between. The CDR3 has 15 residues. The germline V gene encodes CDR1 GTSNPN and CDR2 SVGIG (reference sequence). The CDR3 bases are TGTGCCTGGAGTGTAGGTGACCTCGCCACCGGGGAGCTGTTTTTT. This encodes CAWSVGDLATGELFF.

Points on this clone: At one of its ends the junction is not consistent with the germline gene, which may arise from a read error. The chain joins TRBV7-2 to TRBJ2-2; D uncertain. Looked up from germline, CDR1 is SGHTA and CDR2 is FQGNSA. CDR3 size: 16 residues. The CDR3 loop reads CASSLASLHNTGELFF. The DNA of the CDR3 is TGTGCCAGCAGTTTAGCCTCGTTACACAACACCGGGGAGCTGTTTTTT.

J is TRBJ2-2 and V is TRBV7-3; perhaps TRBD1 as D (6 bases). V was shortened by 1 base and J by 7 bases, with 16 bases between the two germline ends. The CDR3 has 16 amino acids. Germline CDR1 SGHTA, CDR2 FQGTGA. The CDR3 DNA is TGTGCCAGCAGCTTAAGGGCAGGGGTAGCGAACGGGGAGCTGTTTTTT. Its protein is CASSLRAGVANGELFF.

The chain joins TRBV9 to TRBJ2-3; 8 nucleotides align to TRBD2. Trimming removed 1 base from V and 4 bases from J; junction bases left unmatched: 5. This CDR3 is built from 15 residues. Germline CDR1 is SGDLS and CDR2 is YYNGEE. The CDR3 coding sequence is TGTGCCAGCAGCGTATATACGGGGGGGCCAGATACGCAGTATTTT. Translating it yields CASSVYTGGPDTQYF. The whole variable domain, remainder taken from reference TRBV9 and TRBJ2-3, is DSGVTQTPKHLITATGQRVTLRCSPRSGDLSVYWYQQSLDQGLQFLIQYYNGEERAKGNILERFSAQQFPDLHSELNLSSLELGDSALYFCASSVYTGGPDTQYFGPGTRLTVL.